The rows below give T cell receptor beta chains drawn from one sample of a study of neurological immune-mediated disorders. TCRdb reprocessed the 5' RACE reads with MiXCR, giving one entry per CDR3 protein. The table has approximately 82,000 distinct CDR3 sequences, 2.5% to 3% seen once. Input material: PBMCs. The receptors shown here come from a woman in her thirties with multiple sclerosis. CDR3s include the opening cysteine and the closing phenylalanine or tryptophan. Fields, in order: clone size, V gene, D gene, J gene, CDR3 DNA, CDR3 protein. A D gene is named only where the DNA matches it firmly. Clone size appears in some rows only: once, few, many, or a class for an expanded clone.

many,TRBV30,.,TRBJ1-2,TGTGCCTGGAGTAGGGGGACAAATTATGGCTACACCTTC,CAWSRGTNYGYTF
many,TRBV20-1,.,TRBJ2-1,TGCAGTGCTAGATACAGAGAGGATGAGCAGTTCTTC,CSARYREDEQFF
.,TRBV18,TRBD2,TRBJ2-2,TGTGCCAGCTCACCGGGACTAGAGGTCACCGGGGAGCTGTTTTTT,CASSPGLEVTGELFF
many,TRBV7-2,TRBD2,TRBJ2-3,TGTGCCAGCAGCTCCTCAGGACTAGCGGGTCGCACAGATACGCAGTATTTT,CASSSSGLAGRTDTQYF
many,TRBV7-9,TRBD1,TRBJ2-5,TGTGCCAGCAGCATCGGACAGGTCCCACGGACCCAGTACTTC,CASSIGQVPRTQYF
many,TRBV7-9,TRBD2,TRBJ2-1,TGTGCCAGCAGCTTAGACGCTAGCGGGAGCAATGAGCAGTTCTTC,CASSLDASGSNEQFF
many,TRBV5-5,TRBD2,TRBJ2-1,TGTGCCAGCAGCTTGGGAGGGACTACGGTAAGCGATGAGCAGTTCTTC,CASSLGGTTVSDEQFF
many,TRBV20-1,TRBD2,TRBJ2-7,TGCAGTGCTAGAGAATTACCGCGGGAGGGCCTTTCCTACGAGCAGTACTTC,CSARELPREGLSYEQYF
many,TRBV24-1,.,TRBJ2-2,TGTGCCACCAGTGATTTAGGGGAGGACCTCACCGGGGAGCTGTTTTTT,CATSDLGEDLTGELFF
many,TRBV5-1,.,TRBJ1-4,TGCGCCAGCAGCTCGACTAACCCCAGTAATGAAAAACTGTTTTTT,CASSSTNPSNEKLFF
many,TRBV7-2,.,TRBJ1-3,TGTGCCAGCAGCGAAACAGGGGGAAACACCATATATTTT,CASSETGGNTIYF
many,TRBV12-3/TRBV12-4,TRBD1,TRBJ1-1,TGTGCCAGCAGTTTAGGGACAGGGGACACTGAAGCTTTCTTT,CASSLGTGDTEAFF
many,TRBV11-2,TRBD2,TRBJ2-3,TGTGCCAGCAGCTTTAGCGGGAGTTACACAGATACGCAGTATTTT,CASSFSGSYTDTQYF
many,TRBV9,.,TRBJ2-3,TGTGCCAGCAGCGAACTCGCAGATACGCAGTATTTT,CASSELADTQYF
once,TRBV24-1,TRBD2,TRBJ2-3,TGTGCCACCAGTGATTTTCGGGGGGACAGCACAGATACGCAGTATTTT,CATSDFRGDSTDTQYF
.,TRBV7-2,TRBD1,TRBJ2-3,TGTGCCAGCAGCTCCCGACAGGGTAGCACAGATACGCAGTATTTT,CASSSRQGSTDTQYF
many,TRBV20-1,.,TRBJ1-5,TGCAGTGCTAGAGCCCCGTTAAGTGGGAATCAGCCCCAGCATTTT,CSARAPLSGNQPQHF